This record covers a single T cell receptor beta chain. Antigen: not known. The CDR3 goes on 3 residues after the read ends, and that part is filled in from the germline J gene. The nonmyeloablative bone marrow transplants came from related graft donors, with transient mixed chimerism. CD4+CD25+CD127- Tregs, CD4+CD25- non-Tregs, CD4 and CD8 cells were sorted. Trimming took 2 bases from V and 1 from J, leaving 11 bases between them. CDR1 KGHSH and CDR2 LQKENI come from the germline V gene. The CDR3 extends over 15 amino acids. This entry belongs to a study of Tregs in tolerant kidney transplant recipients. Regarding the study as a whole: The small number of patients limits these findings pending further validation.

TCRdb's copy holds only in-frame clones and misses some; the assay was immunoSEQ multiplex PCR. Listed are 23,000 or so clones; approximately 4.1% falls within the top ten. This chain joins TRBV18 and TRBJ1-1, with D hard to call. The source was CD4+ T cells from blood (PBMCs), collected 6 months after the transplant. The clonotype comes from a human patient who received a combined kidney and bone marrow transplant. Some of the T cells might come from the graft donor. CDR3 protein: CASSPGQLKNTEAFF. The CDR3 DNA, read in part, is TGTGCCAGCTCACCAGGGCAGCTTAAGAACACTGAA. The full variable domain, rest sourced from reference TRBV18 and TRBJ1-1, is NAGVMQNPRHLVRRRGQEARLRCSPMKGHSHVYWYRQLPEEGLKFMVYLQKENIIDESGMPKERFSAEFPKEGPSILRIQQVVRGDSAAYFCASSPGQLKNTEAFFGQGTRLTVV.